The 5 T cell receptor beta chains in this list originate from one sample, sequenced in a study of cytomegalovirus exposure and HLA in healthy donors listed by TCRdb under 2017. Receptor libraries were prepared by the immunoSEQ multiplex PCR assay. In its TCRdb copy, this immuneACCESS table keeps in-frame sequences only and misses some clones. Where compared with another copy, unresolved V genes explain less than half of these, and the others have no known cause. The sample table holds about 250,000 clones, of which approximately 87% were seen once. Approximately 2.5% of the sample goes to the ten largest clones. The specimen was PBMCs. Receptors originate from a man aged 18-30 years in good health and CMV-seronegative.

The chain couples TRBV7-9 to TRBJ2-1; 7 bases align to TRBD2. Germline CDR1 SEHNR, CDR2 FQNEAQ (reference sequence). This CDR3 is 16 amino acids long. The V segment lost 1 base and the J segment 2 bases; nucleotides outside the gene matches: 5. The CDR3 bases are TGTGCCAGCAGCTTAGTACGTAGCGGGCCCTACAATGAGCAGTTCTTC. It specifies CASSLVRSGPYNEQFF.

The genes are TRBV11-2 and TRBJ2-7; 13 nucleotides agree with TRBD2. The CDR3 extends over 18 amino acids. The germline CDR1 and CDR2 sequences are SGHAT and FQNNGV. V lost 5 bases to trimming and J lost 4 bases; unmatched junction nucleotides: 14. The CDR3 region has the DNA TGTGCCAGCAGCCCGAGGGTCGGACTAGCGGGGGCCCAATACGAGCAGTACTTC. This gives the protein CASSPRVGLAGAQYEQYF.

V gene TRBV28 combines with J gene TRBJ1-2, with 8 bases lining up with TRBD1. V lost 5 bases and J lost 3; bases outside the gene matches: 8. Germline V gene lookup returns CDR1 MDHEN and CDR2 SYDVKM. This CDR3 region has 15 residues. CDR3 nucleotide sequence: TGTGCCAGCAGTCTCACCGGGACAGGCTACTATGGCTACACCTTC. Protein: CASSLTGTGYYGYTF.

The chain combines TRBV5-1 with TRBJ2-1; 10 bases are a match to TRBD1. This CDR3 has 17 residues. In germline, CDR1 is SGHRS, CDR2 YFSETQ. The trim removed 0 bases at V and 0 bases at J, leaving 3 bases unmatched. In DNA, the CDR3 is TGCGCCAGCAGCTTGGAGGGACAGGGGAGCTCCTACAATGAGCAGTTCTTC. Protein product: CASSLEGQGSSYNEQFF.

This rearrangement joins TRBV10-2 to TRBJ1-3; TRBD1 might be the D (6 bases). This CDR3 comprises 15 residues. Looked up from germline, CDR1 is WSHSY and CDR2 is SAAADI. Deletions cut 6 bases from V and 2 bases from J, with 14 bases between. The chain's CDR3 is CASREEGGAGNTIYF. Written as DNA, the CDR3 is TGCGCCAGCAGGGAGGAAGGGGGAGCTGGAAACACCATATATTTT.